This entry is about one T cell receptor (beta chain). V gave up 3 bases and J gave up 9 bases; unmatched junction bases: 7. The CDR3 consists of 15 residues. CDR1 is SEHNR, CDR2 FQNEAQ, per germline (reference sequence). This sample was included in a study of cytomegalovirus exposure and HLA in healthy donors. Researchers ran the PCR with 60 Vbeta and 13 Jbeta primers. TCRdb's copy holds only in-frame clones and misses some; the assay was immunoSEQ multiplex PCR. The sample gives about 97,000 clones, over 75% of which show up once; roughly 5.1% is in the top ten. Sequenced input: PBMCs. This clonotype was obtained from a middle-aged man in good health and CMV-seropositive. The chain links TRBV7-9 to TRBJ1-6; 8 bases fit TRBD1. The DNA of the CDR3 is TGTGCCAGCAGCTTCGGCGGGACAGGATTTTCACCCCTCCACTTT. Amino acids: CASSFGGTGFSPLHF.